This TCR beta chain was obtained from a study of response to subunit inactivated influenza vaccine. TCRdb ran MiXCR on the RT-PCR reads and lists one entry per CDR3 protein. Among roughly 550,000 distinct CDR3 sequences listed, roughly a quarter were seen once. The CDR3 sequence is 13 residues long. After removal of 6 bases from V and 4 bases from J, the junction contained 5 bases not matched to a gene. Note on this clonotype: The target antigen is unknown.

General study results and limits: After each seasonal influenza vaccination, few new T cells are recruited, the authors suggested.

These same data were also listed under a study on T cells expressing NK-cell markers. Per that paper: Synthesis of TCR beta cDNA relied on 5'RACE template switching carrying UMIs.

The clonotype comes from a man aged 45-60 years who received an inactivated influenza vaccine. The chain combines TRBV12-3 or TRBV12-4 with TRBJ1-2; TRBD1 aligns across 7 bases. The material was CD4+ T cells sorted from PBMCs, obtained about 11 days after vaccination. The CDR3 loop is CASSEGASYGYTF. The CDR3 coding sequence is TGTGCCAGCAGCGAGGGGGCCAGCTATGGCTACACCTTC.